The 13 T cell receptor beta chains presented below share a single source sample, sequenced in a study of blood T cell repertoires in COVID-19 (dated by TCRdb to between 2020 and 2021). Preparation of the library involved the immunoSEQ multiplex PCR assay. TCRdb stores this immuneACCESS table with in-frame sequences only. Part of the clones is absent; in the studies checked, under half of the shortfall reflects unresolved V genes, and no reason is known for the rest. The sample data list a few hundred thousand clones, and about 86% of these were observed just once. The biggest ten clones account for about 7.1% of the sample. Material for sequencing was peripheral blood. The receptors come from a woman between 55 and 75 years old with COVID-19, enrolled during active disease.

The J gene is TRBJ2-3, the V gene TRBV20-1; D unclear. Germline assignment: CDR1 DFQATT and CDR2 SNEGSKA (reference sequence). This CDR3 spans 11 amino acids. The germline V and J ends were trimmed by 6 bases and 3 bases, with 7 bases remaining between them. This CDR3 is CSAQLTDTQYF. The CDR3 DNA follows: TGCAGTGCCCAACTTACAGATACGCAGTATTTT.

This chain links TRBV11-3 with TRBJ2-5, with 12 bases matching TRBD2. Losses at the gene ends were 5 bases for V and 2 bases for J; bases not matched to a gene: 6. There are 16 residues in the CDR3. CDR1 and CDR2 from the germline V gene are SGHNT and YENEEA. The CDR3 bases are TGTGCCAGCAGCGCCCGACTAGCGGGGGTTCAAGAGACCCAGTACTTC. Protein product: CASSARLAGVQETQYF.

The genes are TRBV7-2 and TRBJ1-3; a possible D gene is TRBD1 (6 bases). Germline CDR1 and CDR2: SGHTA and FQGNSA. Trimming left V 5 bases short and J 8 bases short, with 22 bases between. CDR3 length: 16 amino acids. Here the CDR3 DNA reads TGTGCCAGCAGCGGACCTGTTATCTACAGGGATGACACCATATATTTT. This translates into CASSGPVIYRDDTIYF. Looking up the rest from reference TRBV7-2 and TRBJ1-3 gives the full variable domain: GAGVSQSPSNKVTEKGKDVELRCDPISGHTALYWYRQSLGQGLEFLIYFQGNSAPDKSGLPSDRFSAERTGGSVSTLTIQRTQQEDSAVYLCASSGPVIYRDDTIYFGEGSWLTVV.

The chain links TRBV18 to TRBJ2-1; the match to TRBD2 covers 8 bases. From germline, CDR1 is KGHSH and CDR2 LQKENI. This CDR3 is 15 amino acids long. The V and J ends lost 4 bases and 5 bases, in that order; junction bases with no gene match: 7. CDR3 protein: CASSRGTRGDNEQFF. CDR3 nucleotide sequence: TGTGCCAGCTCACGGGGCACGCGGGGGGACAATGAGCAGTTCTTC.

This chain links TRBV30 with TRBJ1-4, with D hard to call. The CDR3 is 13 amino acids. CDR1 is GTSNPN, CDR2 SVGIG, per germline (reference sequence). The V end lost 3 bases, the J end lost 0 bases, and 5 bases lay between the germline ends. CDR3 DNA: TGTGCCTGGAGCCTTGCAACTAATGAAAAACTGTTTTTT. Amino acids: CAWSLATNEKLFF.

A few counts support this clone. The gene calls are TRBV19 and TRBJ1-5; D is ambiguous. Trimming took 10 bases from V and 8 from J, leaving 15 bases between them. The length of the CDR3 is 12 residues. Germline loops: CDR1 LNHDA, CDR2 SQIVND (reference sequence). The DNA for the CDR3 is TGTGCCACCTCCGTAGCGGGAAAGCCCCAGCATTTT. Protein product: CATSVAGKPQHF.

V and J are TRBV28 and TRBJ1-5; 9 bases agree with TRBD1. Germline assignment: CDR1 MDHEN and CDR2 SYDVKM. V dropped 8 bases and J dropped 3; count of bases not matched to a gene: 8. The CDR3 sequence is 15 residues long. The CDR3 is CASAHRGRFNQPQHF. In nucleotides, the CDR3 is TGTGCCAGCGCTCACAGGGGGCGATTCAATCAGCCCCAGCATTTT.

This rearrangement joins TRBV10-3 to TRBJ2-3; 7 positions match TRBD1. The CDR3 contains 13 residues. With 10 bases clipped from V and 2 bases from J, the junction kept 6 bases outside the gene matches. Germline V gene data show CDR1 as ENHRY and CDR2 as SYGVKD. DNA for the CDR3: TGTGCCAGCACGACAGGGCCCACAGATACGCAGTATTTT. Residues: CASTTGPTDTQYF.

The genes are TRBV5-1 and TRBJ2-2, with D tentatively TRBD1 (5 bases). The CDR3 is 15 residues long. Germline assignment: CDR1 SGHRS and CDR2 YFSETQ. V was trimmed by 6 bases and J by 1 base, leaving 13 bases between them. The CDR3 spells CASTLRQQNTGELFF. Written as DNA, the CDR3 is TGCGCCAGCACCCTGCGACAGCAGAACACCGGGGAGCTGTTTTTT.

V and J are TRBV15 and TRBJ1-2; D gene unclear. V was clipped by 3 bases and J by 8 bases, with 10 bases between them. This CDR3 spans 12 amino acids. The V gene's germline CDR1 is LNHNV and CDR2 YYDKDF (reference sequence). The CDR3 DNA reads as TGTGCCACCAGCAGTGAAGTGGAGGGCTACACCTTC. It specifies CATSSEVEGYTF.

This clone was picked up many times. The rearrangement links TRBV5-1 to TRBJ1-2, with a weak D call TRBD1 (6 bases). Germline loops: CDR1 SGHRS, CDR2 YFSETQ. The CDR3 covers 13 residues. V lost 0 bases to trimming and J lost 6 bases, with 9 bases between them. Here the CDR3 reads CASSLAEGDGYTF. As DNA, the CDR3 is TGCGCCAGCAGCTTGGCCGAGGGGGATGGCTACACCTTC.

This chain joins TRBV6-6 and TRBJ2-5, with a weak D call TRBD1 (6 bases). V lost 5 bases and J lost 2, with 15 bases in between. In germline, CDR1 is MNHNY, CDR2 SVGAGI (reference sequence). The CDR3 runs 15 residues. The CDR3 nucleotides read TGTGCCAGCAGTAGGACAGAAACAACTCAAGAGACCCAGTACTTC. Translation: CASSRTETTQETQYF.

The chain combines TRBV9 with TRBJ1-1, with a possible D match to TRBD1 (6 bases). CDR1 SGDLS and CDR2 YYNGEE come from the germline V gene. V gave up 1 base and J gave up 3 bases, with 13 bases separating them. The CDR3 length is 15 residues. This CDR3 reads CASSVYSSGDTEAFF. In DNA, the CDR3 is TGTGCCAGCAGCGTATACTCGTCAGGGGACACTGAAGCTTTCTTT.